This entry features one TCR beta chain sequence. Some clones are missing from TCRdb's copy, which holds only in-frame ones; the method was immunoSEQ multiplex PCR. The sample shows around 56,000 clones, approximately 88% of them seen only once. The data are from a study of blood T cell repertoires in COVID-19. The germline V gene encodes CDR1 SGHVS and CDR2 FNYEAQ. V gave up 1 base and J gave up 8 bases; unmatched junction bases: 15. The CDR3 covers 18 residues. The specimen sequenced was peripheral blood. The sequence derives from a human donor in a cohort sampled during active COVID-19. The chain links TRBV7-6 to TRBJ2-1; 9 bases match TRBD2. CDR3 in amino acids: CASSLDPPGAGGQDEQFF. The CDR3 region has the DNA TGTGCCAGCAGCTTAGACCCCCCTGGGGCGGGGGGGCAGGATGAGCAGTTCTTC.